This TCR beta chain was recovered during a study of metastatic and nonmetastatic thyroid tumors. Patients were all untreated before their thyroid surgery. With MiXCR, TCRdb called clones anew from the PCR reads. Of 55,000 or so clones in the sample, around a sixth were seen once. CDR3 length: 15 residues. The junction had 9 bases not matched to a gene; V was cut back by 9 bases and J by 3 bases. The germline V gene encodes CDR1 SNHLY and CDR2 FYNNEI. This clone showed up just a few times. The rearrangement joins TRBV2 to TRBJ1-5; TRBD1 aligns across 9 bases. The sequence came from a female donor with papillary thyroid cancer or a benign thyroid nodule (not recorded which). Some clones in this sample may be carry-over from other donors' samples. The sample consisted of blood. CDR3 loop: CARRTGQGYNQPQHF. The CDR3 DNA reads as TGTGCCAGAAGGACGGGACAGGGTTACAATCAGCCCCAGCATTTT.